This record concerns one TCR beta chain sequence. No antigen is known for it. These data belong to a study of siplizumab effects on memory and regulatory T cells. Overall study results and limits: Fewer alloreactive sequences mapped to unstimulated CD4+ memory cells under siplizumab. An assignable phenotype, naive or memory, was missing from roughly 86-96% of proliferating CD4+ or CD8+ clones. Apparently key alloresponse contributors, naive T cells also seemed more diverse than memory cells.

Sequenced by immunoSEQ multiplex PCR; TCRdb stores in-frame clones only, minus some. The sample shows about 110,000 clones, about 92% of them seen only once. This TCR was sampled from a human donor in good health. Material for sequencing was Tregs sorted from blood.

The CDR3, as DNA: TGCGCCAGCAGCTTGGCGGGACTAGCGAGAGAGACCCAGTACTTC. Its translation: CASSLAGLARETQYF. This chain connects TRBV5-1 to TRBJ2-5, with 10 bases matching TRBD2. The CDR3 length is 15 residues. Germline CDR1 and CDR2: SGHRS and YFSETQ. V lost 0 bases and J lost 4; bases outside the gene matches: 3. The full variable domain, completed using reference TRBV5-1 and TRBJ2-5, is KAGVTQTPRYLIKTRGQQVTLSCSPISGHRSVSWYQQTPGQGLQFLFEYFSETQRNKGNFPGRFSGRQFSNSRSEMNVSTLELGDSALYLCASSLAGLARETQYFGPGTRLLVL.